The clone carrying this T cell receptor beta chain was seen only once. The data belong to a study of shared clonotypes between healthy human individuals. Naive-designated CD8 cells lacked CD45RO, were positively enriched for CCR7, and omitted terminally differentiated effector memory CD45RA+ cells. Germline loops: CDR1 SGHRS, CDR2 YFSETQ. The germline V and J ends were trimmed by 2 bases and 2 bases, with 7 bases remaining between them. The CDR3 is made up of 13 amino acids. Repertoires were generated with immunoSEQ multiplex PCR, while TCRdb's copy carries only in-frame clones and drops some. The data show hundreds of thousands of clones, with around 96% seen just once and roughly 0.1% held by the top ten.

The rearrangement joins TRBV5-1 to TRBJ1-2; D gene uncertain. The material sequenced was naive CD8+ T cells sorted from blood. This receptor was identified in a woman in her 30s in good health. CDR3 coding DNA: TGCGCCAGCAGCTTTGGCACCAACTATGGCTACACCTTC. Protein sequence: CASSFGTNYGYTF.